This T cell receptor (beta chain) came from a study of a mutant IDH1 vaccine in newly diagnosed glioma (dated by TCRdb to about 2021). Broadly, across the study: Patients received eight vaccinations in weeks 1, 3, 5, 7, 11, 15, 19 and 23, corresponding to visits V03 through V10. For exploratory analyses, approximately 25 treated patients had longitudinal TCRB deep sequencing done wherever samples were available. The approximately 33 treated patients were roughly 60% male and roughly 38% female, with a mean age of approximately 40 years. Vaccination began 4-6 weeks after radiotherapy alone, or alongside temozolomide cycles in the chemotherapy-containing groups. Before enrollment, most patients had been given radiochemotherapy with temozolomide as standard therapy, while the rest had received either radiotherapy alone or temozolomide alone. Six visits were used for peripheral blood collection: V03 (baseline), V05, V07, V10, V12 and V13. Beyond this particular receptor, the publication reports: The authors stated that sample limitations prevented analyses of patient blood samples from being reproduced. Pseudoprogression seemed to be unrelated to changes in the top peripheral T cell clonotypes found by TCRB sequencing. Across multiple MHC alleles, vaccine-induced immune responses were seen in about 93% of patients. PBMC samples for TCRB deep sequencing were selected based on availability.

Concerning this clone: Its binding antigen is unknown. No base-level quality is on record; no much larger clone is a single base apart.

This specimen's time point label, interpreted: week 23, last vaccination. Each vaccine dose was 300 ug of a 20-mer mutant IDH1 peptide in Montanide, given subcutaneously with topical imiquimod. All donors had newly diagnosed IDH1-mutant astrocytomas of WHO grade 3 or 4 that showed loss of nuclear ATRX. The samples were drawn from NOA16, a multicentre, single-arm, open-label phase I trial in Germany that tested a mutant IDH1 peptide vaccine in humans for the first time. Genomic DNA for TCRB sequencing was extracted from EDTA blood using the DNeasy Blood and Tissue Kit. The library was obtained by the immunoSEQ multiplex PCR assay. Rearranged TCR beta chain sequences were amplified using the hsTCRB Kit according to the manufacturer's protocol. An Illumina MiSeq was used to sequence the TCRB libraries. Per the original workflow: The proprietary platform of the kit vendor was used for demultiplexing, trimming and gene mapping. This is the immuneACCESS table as TCRdb keeps it, with only in-frame sequences that have V and J called. A part of the clones is gone; compared with another copy, unresolved V genes explain less than half, and the rest is unexplained. D and trimming were read from the DNA, whereas the V and J calls and clone size are those reported in that table. Counted in this sample were under 14,000 clones; approximately 89% of them appeared once. Roughly 5% of the sample belongs to the ten largest clones.

A distance of 13 bases separates the germline ends of V and J, which lose 1 base and 3 bases respectively. Based on the germline V gene, the CDR1 and CDR2 sequences are SGHTA and FQGNSA. The CDR3 contains 15 residues, cysteine and phenylalanine counted. Only the CDR3 DNA is retained, 45 bases long and in frame from the first base. The source of this sequence is a woman between 35 and 50 years old with glioma. Some clones in this sample may be carry-over from other donors' samples. The chain employs TRBV7-2 and TRBJ2-7; the D gene is possibly TRBD1 or TRBD2, with 5 bases matching each. Here the sequenced sample was PBMCs, taken from a glioma patient whose treatment included an IDH1 peptide vaccine. The CDR3 in this case is CASSLDPGRRYEQYF. The nucleotide sequence reads as follows: TGTGCCAGCAGCTTAGATCCGGGGCGACGCTACGAGCAGTACTTC.